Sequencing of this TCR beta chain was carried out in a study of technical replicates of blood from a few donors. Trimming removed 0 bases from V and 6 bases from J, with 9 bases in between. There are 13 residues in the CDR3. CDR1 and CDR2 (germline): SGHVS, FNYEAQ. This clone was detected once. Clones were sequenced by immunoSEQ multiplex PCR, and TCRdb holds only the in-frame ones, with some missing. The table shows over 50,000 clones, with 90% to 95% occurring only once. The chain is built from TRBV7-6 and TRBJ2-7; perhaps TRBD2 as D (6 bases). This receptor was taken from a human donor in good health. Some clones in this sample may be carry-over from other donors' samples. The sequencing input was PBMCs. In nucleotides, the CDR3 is TGTGCCAGCAGCTTAGCGCGGGGAGCCGAGCAGTACTTC. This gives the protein CASSLARGAEQYF.